This paragraph covers one T cell receptor (beta chain) sequence. Its antigen is undetermined. Time point denoted: new active TB diagnosis, blood taken before or within 7 days of starting treatment. This entry belongs to a study of T cells in tuberculosis. Study context: T cells were selected with CD1B tetramers loaded with glucose monomycolate. IGRA-negative adolescents, IGRA-positive adolescents with latent tuberculosis and adults with active tuberculosis formed this South African cohort. Findings and caveats of the study: Active tuberculosis patients had shorter CDR3-alpha; the beta difference was nonsignificant. GMM-specific TCRs were nearer to active tuberculosis alpha repertoires, suggesting expansion.

The table came from immunoSEQ multiplex PCR; TCRdb's copy has only in-frame clones and leaves some out. The top ten hold about 1.3% of the sample, which has some 49,000 clones, about 95% seen once. The CDR3 totals 17 residues. V lost 2 bases, J lost 3 bases, and 17 bases lay in between. The germline V gene encodes CDR1 LNHDA and CDR2 SQIVND (reference sequence). This chain links TRBV19 with TRBJ2-1; TRBD2 is a possible D gene (5 bases). The TCR originated in an adult with tuberculosis. This specimen was PBMCs, taken at tuberculosis diagnosis. For the CDR3, the DNA is TGTGCCAGTAGTATATTAGCAGGAGGTGCGATCTACAATGAGCAGTTCTTC. It translates to CASSILAGGAIYNEQFF.